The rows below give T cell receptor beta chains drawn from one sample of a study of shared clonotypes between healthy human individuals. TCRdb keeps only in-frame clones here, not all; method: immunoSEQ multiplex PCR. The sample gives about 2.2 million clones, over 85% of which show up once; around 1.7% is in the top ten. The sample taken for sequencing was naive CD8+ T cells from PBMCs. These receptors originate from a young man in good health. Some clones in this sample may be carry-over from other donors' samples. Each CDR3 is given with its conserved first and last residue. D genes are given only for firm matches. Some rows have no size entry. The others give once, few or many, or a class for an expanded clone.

TGTGCCAGTAGTATTGGGGCCGGCGGTGAGACCCAGTACTTC	CASSIGAGGETQYF	NA	NA	TRBV19	TRBJ2-5
TGCGCCAGCAGCCAACCCACTGCCAACACGAACACTGAAGCTTTCTTT	CASSQPTANTNTEAFF	NA	NA	TRBV4-1	TRBJ1-1
TGTGCCAGCCACTGGGACAGGGGGGCCAATCTGAACACTGAAGCTTTCTTT	CASHWDRGANLNTEAFF	NA	TRBD1	TRBV27	TRBJ1-1
TGTGCCACCCAGAATTATAATTCACCCCTCCACTTT	CATQNYNSPLHF	NA	NA	TRBV25-1	TRBJ1-6
TGTGCCAGCAGTGAGAGGGGCAGACAAGAGACCCAGTACTTC	CASSERGRQETQYF	NA	NA	TRBV6-1	TRBJ2-5
TGTGCCAGCAGCAAAATTAATGGGGCCAGAACTGAAGCTTTCTTT	CASSKINGARTEAFF	NA	NA	TRBV21-1	TRBJ1-1
TGTGCCAGTAGTATAGGCAGGATCCGGGAGACCCAGTACTTC	CASSIGRIRETQYF	NA	NA	TRBV19	TRBJ2-5
TGTGCCAGCAGTTTGGGACGGTCCTCTGGAAACACCATATATTTT	CASSLGRSSGNTIYF	NA	NA	TRBV28	TRBJ1-3
TGTGCCAGCAGACCAGGACCGGGACCGGCCTTGAACATTCAGTACTTC	CASRPGPGPALNIQYF	NA	NA	TRBV6-6	TRBJ2-4
TGTGCCACCGGAGTCGCTTCGACAGGGATCTATGGCTACACCTTC	CATGVASTGIYGYTF	NA	TRBD1	TRBV2	TRBJ1-2
TGTGCCAGTAGGGGTCCGGACAGGGTAGGTCAGCCCCAGCATTTT	CASRGPDRVGQPQHF	NA	TRBD1	TRBV19	TRBJ1-5
TGCGCCAGCAGCCAGGGACTAGCGGGCCGATACGAGCAGTACTTC	CASSQGLAGRYEQYF	NA	TRBD2	TRBV5-1	TRBJ2-7
TGTGCCAGCAGTTTACAGGGGTATAGCAATCAGCCCCAGCATTTT	CASSLQGYSNQPQHF	few	NA	TRBV27	TRBJ1-5
TGTGCCAGCTCACCACCGAATAGGGATACGCAGTATTTT	CASSPPNRDTQYF	NA	NA	TRBV18	TRBJ2-3
TGTGCCAGTAGTATGGGACTAGATTCCTACGAGCAGTACTTC	CASSMGLDSYEQYF	NA	TRBD2	TRBV19	TRBJ2-7
TGTGCCACCCACGGGGGGAATGAAAAACTGTTTTTT	CATHGGNEKLFF	NA	NA	TRBV2	TRBJ1-4
TGCGCCAGCAGCCTTAATGACAGGGAGCCCTACGAGCAGTACTTC	CASSLNDREPYEQYF	NA	TRBD1	TRBV4-1	TRBJ2-7
TGTGCCAGCAGTTACACCGTAGCGGGCGTGGTGGAGACCCAGTACTTC	CASSYTVAGVVETQYF	NA	TRBD2	TRBV6-5	TRBJ2-5
TGTGCCAGCAGTTTAAGGGGAGGTACTGAAGCTTTCTTT	CASSLRGGTEAFF	NA	NA	TRBV28	TRBJ1-1
TGTGCCAGTTACAACCCGCAGGACTTACGGCGGAGTAACTATGGCTACACCTTC	CASYNPQDLRRSNYGYTF	NA	NA	TRBV19	TRBJ1-2
TGTGCCAGCAGCTTAGCGCCCGGGACAGGGGGACCCTATGGCTACACCTTC	CASSLAPGTGGPYGYTF	NA	TRBD1	TRBV7-2	TRBJ1-2
TGTGCCAGCAGTTACTTGCAGTTGGGAGGGGAGCTGTTTTTT	CASSYLQLGGELFF	NA	NA	TRBV6-5	TRBJ2-2
TGTGCCAGCAGTTTCACAGGGTCAAACATTGAAAAACTGTTTTTT	CASSFTGSNIEKLFF	once	NA	TRBV6-5	TRBJ1-4